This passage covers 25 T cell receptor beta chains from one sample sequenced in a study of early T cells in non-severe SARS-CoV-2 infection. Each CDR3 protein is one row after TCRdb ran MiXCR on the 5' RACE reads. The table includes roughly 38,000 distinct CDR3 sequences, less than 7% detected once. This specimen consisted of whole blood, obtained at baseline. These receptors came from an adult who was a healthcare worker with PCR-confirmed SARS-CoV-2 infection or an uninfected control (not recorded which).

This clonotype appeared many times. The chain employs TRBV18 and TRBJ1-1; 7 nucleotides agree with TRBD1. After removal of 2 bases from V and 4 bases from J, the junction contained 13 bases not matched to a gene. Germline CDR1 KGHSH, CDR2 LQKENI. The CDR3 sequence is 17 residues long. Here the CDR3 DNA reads TGTGCCAGCTCACCAGGACAGGCGAGATATATCCCCACTGAAGCTTTCTTT. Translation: CASSPGQARYIPTEAFF.

CDR3 nucleotide sequence: TGTGCCAGCAGCCCACTCCAGACCCCTAACTATGGCTACACCTTC. This gives the protein CASSPLQTPNYGYTF. The V gene is TRBV7-2, the J gene TRBJ1-2; D not resolved. Germline CDR1 and CDR2: SGHTA and FQGNSA. V gave up 5 bases and J gave up 0 bases, with 13 bases separating them. The CDR3 has 15 amino acids. The complete variable domain, with remaining parts taken from reference TRBV7-2 and TRBJ1-2, reads GAGVSQSPSNKVTEKGKDVELRCDPISGHTALYWYRQSLGQGLEFLIYFQGNSAPDKSGLPSDRFSAERTGGSVSTLTIQRTQQEDSAVYLCASSPLQTPNYGYTFGSGTRLTVV.

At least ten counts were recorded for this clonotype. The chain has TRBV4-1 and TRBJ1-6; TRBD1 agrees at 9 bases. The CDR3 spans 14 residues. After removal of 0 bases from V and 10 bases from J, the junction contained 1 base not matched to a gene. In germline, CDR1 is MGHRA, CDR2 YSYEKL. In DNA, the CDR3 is TGCGCCAGCAGCCAAGAACAGGGGGCCTCACCCCTCCACTTT. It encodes CASSQEQGASPLHF.

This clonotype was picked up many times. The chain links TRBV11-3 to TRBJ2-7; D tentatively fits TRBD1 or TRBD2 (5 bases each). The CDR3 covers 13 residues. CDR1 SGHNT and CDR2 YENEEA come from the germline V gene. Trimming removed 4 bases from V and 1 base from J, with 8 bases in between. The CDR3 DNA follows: TGTGCCAGCAGCTCGGGACCGTCCTACGAGCAGTACTTC. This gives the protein CASSSGPSYEQYF.

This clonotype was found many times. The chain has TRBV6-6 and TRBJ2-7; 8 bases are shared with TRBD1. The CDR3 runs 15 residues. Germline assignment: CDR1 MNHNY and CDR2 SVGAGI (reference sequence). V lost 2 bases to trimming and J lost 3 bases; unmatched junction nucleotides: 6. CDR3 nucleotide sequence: TGTGCCAGCAGTTACACGGGACAGGCGATCTACGAGCAGTACTTC. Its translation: CASSYTGQAIYEQYF.

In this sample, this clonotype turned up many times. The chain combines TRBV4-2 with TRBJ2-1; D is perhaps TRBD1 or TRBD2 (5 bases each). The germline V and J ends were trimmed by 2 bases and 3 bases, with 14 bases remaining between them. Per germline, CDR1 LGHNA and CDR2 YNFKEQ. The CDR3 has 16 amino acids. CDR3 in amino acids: CASSQRGAPYYNEQFF. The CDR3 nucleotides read TGTGCCAGCAGCCAAAGGGGAGCTCCCTACTACAATGAGCAGTTCTTC.

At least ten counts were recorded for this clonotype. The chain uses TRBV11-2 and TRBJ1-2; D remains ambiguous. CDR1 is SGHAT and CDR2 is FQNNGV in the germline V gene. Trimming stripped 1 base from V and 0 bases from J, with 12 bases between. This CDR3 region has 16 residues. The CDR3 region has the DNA TGTGCCAGCAGCTTAGCTCGACGGATAGCTAACTATGGCTACACCTTC. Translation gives CASSLARRIANYGYTF.

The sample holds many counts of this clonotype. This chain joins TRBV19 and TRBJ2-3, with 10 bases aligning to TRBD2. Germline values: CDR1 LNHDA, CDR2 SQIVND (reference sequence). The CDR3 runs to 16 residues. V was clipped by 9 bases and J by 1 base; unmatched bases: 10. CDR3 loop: CASRLSGTSGTDTQYF. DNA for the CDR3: TGTGCCAGCAGACTTTCCGGGACTAGCGGCACAGATACGCAGTATTTT.

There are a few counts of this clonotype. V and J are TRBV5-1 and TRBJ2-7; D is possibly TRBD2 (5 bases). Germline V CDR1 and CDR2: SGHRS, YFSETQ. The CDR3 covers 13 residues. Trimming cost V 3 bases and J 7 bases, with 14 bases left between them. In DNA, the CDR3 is TGCGCCAGCAGCTCTGGATTAGCGAGGGAGCAGTACTTC. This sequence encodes CASSSGLAREQYF.

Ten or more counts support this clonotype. The chain's CDR3 is CASSYSALGGVTDTQYF. CDR3 coding DNA: TGTGCCAGCAGTTACTCGGCCCTCGGCGGGGTCACAGATACGCAGTATTTT. The chain recombines TRBV6-5 with TRBJ2-3; D possibly corresponds to TRBD2 (6 bases). The CDR3 is 17 amino acids. V was shortened by 0 bases and J by 2 bases, with 15 bases between the two germline ends. The germline CDR1 and CDR2 sequences are MNHEY and SVGAGI.

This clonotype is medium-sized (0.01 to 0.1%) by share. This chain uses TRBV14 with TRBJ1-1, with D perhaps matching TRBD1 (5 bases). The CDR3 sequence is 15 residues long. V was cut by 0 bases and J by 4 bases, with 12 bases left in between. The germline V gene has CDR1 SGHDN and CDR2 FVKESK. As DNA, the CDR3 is TGTGCCAGCAGCCAAGATTCTGGGGGATCCACTGAAGCTTTCTTT. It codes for CASSQDSGGSTEAFF.

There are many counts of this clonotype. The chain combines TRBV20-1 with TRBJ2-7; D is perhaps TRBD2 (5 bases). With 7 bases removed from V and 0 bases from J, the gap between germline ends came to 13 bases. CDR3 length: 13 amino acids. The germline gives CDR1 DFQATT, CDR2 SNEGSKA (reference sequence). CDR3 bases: TGCAGTGGCGCGGGTGAGAGCTCCTACGAGCAGTACTTC. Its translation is CSGAGESSYEQYF.

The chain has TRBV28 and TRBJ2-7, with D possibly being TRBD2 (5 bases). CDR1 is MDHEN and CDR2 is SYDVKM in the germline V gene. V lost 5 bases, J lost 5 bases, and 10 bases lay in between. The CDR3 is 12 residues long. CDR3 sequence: CASSPDYHEQYF. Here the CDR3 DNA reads TGTGCCAGCAGTCCAGACTACCACGAGCAGTACTTC.

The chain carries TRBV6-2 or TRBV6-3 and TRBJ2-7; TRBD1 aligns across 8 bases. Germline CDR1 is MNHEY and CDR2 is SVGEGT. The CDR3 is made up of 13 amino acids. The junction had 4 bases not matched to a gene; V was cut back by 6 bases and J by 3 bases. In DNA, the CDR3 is TGTGCCAGCAGCTGGACAGGGTACTACGAGCAGTACTTC. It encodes CASSWTGYYEQYF.

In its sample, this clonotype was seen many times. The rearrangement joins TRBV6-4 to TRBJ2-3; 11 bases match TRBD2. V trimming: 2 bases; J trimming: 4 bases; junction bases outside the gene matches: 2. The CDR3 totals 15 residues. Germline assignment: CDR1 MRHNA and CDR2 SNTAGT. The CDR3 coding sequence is TGTGCCAGCAGTGACATAGCGGGGGGGCCAGATACGCAGTATTTT. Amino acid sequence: CASSDIAGGPDTQYF.

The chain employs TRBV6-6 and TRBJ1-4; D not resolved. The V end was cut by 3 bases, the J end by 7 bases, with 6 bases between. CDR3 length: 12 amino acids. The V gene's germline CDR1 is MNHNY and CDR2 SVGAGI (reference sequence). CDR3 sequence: CASSYTSEKLFF. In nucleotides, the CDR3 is TGTGCCAGCAGTTATACGAGTGAAAAACTGTTTTTT.

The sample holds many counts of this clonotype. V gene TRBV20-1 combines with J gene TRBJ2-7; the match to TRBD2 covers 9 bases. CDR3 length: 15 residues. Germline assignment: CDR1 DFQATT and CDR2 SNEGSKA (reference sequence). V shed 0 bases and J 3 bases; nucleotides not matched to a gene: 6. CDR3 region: CSAREGSGSSYEQYF. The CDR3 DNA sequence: TGCAGTGCTAGAGAGGGTAGCGGGAGTAGCTACGAGCAGTACTTC.

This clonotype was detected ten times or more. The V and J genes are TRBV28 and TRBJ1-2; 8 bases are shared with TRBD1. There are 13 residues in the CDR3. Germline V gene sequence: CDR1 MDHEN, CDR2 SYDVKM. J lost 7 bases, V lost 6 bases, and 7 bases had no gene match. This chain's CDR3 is CASRPGQGRGYTF. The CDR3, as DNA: TGTGCCAGCAGACCAGGACAGGGACGTGGCTACACCTTC.

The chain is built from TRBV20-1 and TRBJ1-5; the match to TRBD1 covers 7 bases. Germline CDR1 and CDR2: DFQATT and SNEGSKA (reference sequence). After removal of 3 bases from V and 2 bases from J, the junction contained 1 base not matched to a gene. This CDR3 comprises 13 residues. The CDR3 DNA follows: TGCAGTGCTAGCCAGGGGGGCAATCAGCCCCAGCATTTT. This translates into CSASQGGNQPQHF.

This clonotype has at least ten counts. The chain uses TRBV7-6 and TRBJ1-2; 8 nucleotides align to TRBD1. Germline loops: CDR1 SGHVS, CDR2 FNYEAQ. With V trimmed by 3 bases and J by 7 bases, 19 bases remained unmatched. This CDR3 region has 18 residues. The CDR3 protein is CASSFMLERTGLNCGYTF. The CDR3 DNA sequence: TGTGCCAGCAGCTTCATGCTCGAACGGACAGGGCTGAATTGTGGCTACACCTTC.

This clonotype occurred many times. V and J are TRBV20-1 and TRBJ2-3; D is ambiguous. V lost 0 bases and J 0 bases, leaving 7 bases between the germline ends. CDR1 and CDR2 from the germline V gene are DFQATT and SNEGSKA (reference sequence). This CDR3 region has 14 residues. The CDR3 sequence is CSARDGASTDTQYF. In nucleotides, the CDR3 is TGCAGTGCTAGAGATGGAGCAAGCACAGATACGCAGTATTTT.

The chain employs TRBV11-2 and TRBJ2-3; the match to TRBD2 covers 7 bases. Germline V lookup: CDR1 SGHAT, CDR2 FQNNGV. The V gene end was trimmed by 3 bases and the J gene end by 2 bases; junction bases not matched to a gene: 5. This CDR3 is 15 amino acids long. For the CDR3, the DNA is TGTGCCAGCAGCTTGTCCGGGGGGATCACAGATACGCAGTATTTT. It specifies CASSLSGGITDTQYF. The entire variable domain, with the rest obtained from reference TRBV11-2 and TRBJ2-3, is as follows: EAGVAQSPRYKIIEKRQSVAFWCNPISGHATLYWYQQILGQGPKLLIQFQNNGVVDDSQLPKDRFSAERLKGVDSTLKIQPAKLEDSAVYLCASSLSGGITDTQYFGPGTRLTVL.

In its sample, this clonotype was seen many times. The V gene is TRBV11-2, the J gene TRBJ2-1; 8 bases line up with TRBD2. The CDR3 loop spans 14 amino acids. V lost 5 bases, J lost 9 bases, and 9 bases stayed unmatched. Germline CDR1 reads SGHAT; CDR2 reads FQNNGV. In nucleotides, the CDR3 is TGTGCCAGCAGCCACGGGCCGGCGGGGGGTGAGCAGTTCTTC. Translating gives CASSHGPAGGEQFF.

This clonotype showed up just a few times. The CDR3 sequence: CASSGITGVAEAFF. The CDR3 DNA follows: TGTGCCAGCAGCGGAATCACAGGGGTGGCTGAAGCTTTCTTT. The chain couples TRBV9 to TRBJ1-1; TRBD1 matches at 7 bases. The CDR3 is made up of 14 amino acids. The junction had 8 bases not matched to a gene; V was cut back by 3 bases and J by 6 bases. The germline CDR1 and CDR2 sequences are SGDLS and YYNGEE.

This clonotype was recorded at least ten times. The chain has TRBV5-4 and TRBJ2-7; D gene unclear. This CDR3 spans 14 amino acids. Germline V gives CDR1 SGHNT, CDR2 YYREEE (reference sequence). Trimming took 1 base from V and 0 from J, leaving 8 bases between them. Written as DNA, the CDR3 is TGTGCCAGCAGCTTGACCACAACCTCCTACGAGCAGTACTTC. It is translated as CASSLTTTSYEQYF.